The rows below give T cell receptor beta chains drawn from one sample of a study of CD8 T cells in ankylosing spondylitis. TCRdb reanalysed the 5' RACE reads using MiXCR and keeps one entry per CDR3 protein. The repertoire holds about 800,000 distinct CDR3 sequences, with about 12% as singletons. Input material: blood, either unsorted or a sorted T cell fraction (not recorded which). Source of these receptors: a male donor with ankylosing spondylitis. Each CDR3 is given with its conserved first and last residue.

TRBV20-1	TRBJ2-1	CSAILAGGADEQFF
TRBV6-5	TRBJ1-5	CASSPSGGAQPQHF
TRBV18	TRBJ2-7	CASSPRRHSYEQYF
TRBV7-3	TRBJ1-1	CASSRQPGTEAFF
TRBV7-2	TRBJ2-2	CASSSRRGLTAGELFF
TRBV20-1	TRBJ2-7	CSARRGSAYEQYF
TRBV12-3/TRBV12-4	TRBJ2-3	CASSLKIGRSTDTQYF
TRBV10-3	TRBJ2-7	CAISEGGEQYF
TRBV20-1	TRBJ1-1	CSAKAGGNLDTEAFF
TRBV29-1	TRBJ1-2	CSVEDSAYGYTF
TRBV20-1	TRBJ1-5	CSAGQLEEPQHF
TRBV21-1	TRBJ1-2	CASIRTGRLGGYTF
TRBV28	TRBJ2-5	CASSPLTGAGRETQYF
TRBV20-1	TRBJ1-1	CSAARGDWTEAFF
TRBV5-1	TRBJ2-1	CASSLRTGATYNEQFF
TRBV27	TRBJ1-2	CASSQDRRRYGYTF
TRBV5-6	TRBJ2-1	CASSLIFVTGATYNEQFF
TRBV5-1	TRBJ2-1	CASSADGYYNEQFF
TRBV27	TRBJ1-3	CAPADEDTIYF
TRBV20-1	TRBJ2-3	CSARGTSISGDTQYF
TRBV20-1	TRBJ2-1	CSARTSGDGGEQFF
TRBV5-1	TRBJ2-3	CASSRGNLAGGPVTDTQYF
TRBV5-1	TRBJ1-2	CASSSWTGGDGYTF
TRBV29-1	TRBJ2-5	CSAGQGAATQYF
TRBV24-1	TRBJ2-7	CATSVPGTHEQYF
TRBV20-1	TRBJ1-3	CSARVGESGNTIYF
TRBV9	TRBJ1-2	CASSVGAGDPNYGYTF
TRBV13	TRBJ2-7	CASSAKAIGIGKSSYEQYF
TRBV18	TRBJ1-5	CASSPGQVSNQPQHF
TRBV7-3	TRBJ1-1	CASSLAGVGEAFF
TRBV20-1	TRBJ1-2	CSASPRGANYGYTF
TRBV7-8	TRBJ2-2	CASSWAGGYTGELFF
TRBV4-2	TRBJ2-3	CASSQDLGPDTQYF
TRBV10-2	TRBJ1-4	CASRATGSGEKLFF
TRBV30	TRBJ2-7	CAWTSGHSYEQYF
TRBV5-1	TRBJ2-5	CASSATSGGGETQYF
TRBV6-2/TRBV6-3	TRBJ2-7	CASSWTGQGRDQLWEQYF
TRBV7-2	TRBJ2-1	CASSLEVLAGHEQFF
TRBV6-1	TRBJ1-6	CASSPGRLNPDNSPLHF
TRBV12-3/TRBV12-4	TRBJ1-5	CASTTSTGDVQPQHF
TRBV18	TRBJ2-3	CASSPRTRGEDTQYF
TRBV20-1	TRBJ2-5	CSASDPGGATETQYF
TRBV10-3	TRBJ2-7	CAIRGTSGDYEQYF
TRBV10-3	TRBJ2-7	CAISGPGTGVRYEQYF
TRBV5-1	TRBJ2-5	CASSPEDSSQETQYF
TRBV18	TRBJ2-3	CASSPPSGFAQYF
TRBV4-3	TRBJ1-2	CASSQDWTAASGYTF
TRBV6-5	TRBJ2-6	CASSYSSPGGAGANVLTF
TRBV10-3	TRBJ2-3	CAISSTSGRDTDTQYF
TRBV5-4	TRBJ2-3	CASKGPWADTQYF
TRBV20-1	TRBJ1-3	CMGAGEGNTIYF
TRBV11-3	TRBJ1-6	CASSQGNSPLHF
TRBV20-1	TRBJ2-5	CSVQNTALQETQYF
TRBV6-1	TRBJ1-1	CASSETLNTEAFF
TRBV5-1	TRBJ2-7	CASSPGDRMKSSYEQYF